These 20 T cell receptor beta chains were all obtained from the same sample, sequenced in a study of CD8+ T cells in alopecia areata (dated by TCRdb to about 2018). The method behind the library was the immunoSEQ multiplex PCR assay. RNA was extracted from all samples and reverse transcribed into cDNA as template for TCR sequencing. TCRdb holds this immuneACCESS table with in-frame rearrangements only. Some clones are missing; in checked studies, unresolved V genes explain under half, and the rest has no known cause. In all, the sample holds approximately 100,000 clones, and roughly half of those were seen once. Together, the top ten hold about 9% of the sample. The source material was CD4+ T cells sorted from blood. These receptors were obtained from a human donor in good health.

The CDR3 nucleotides are TGCAGCGTTGAAGCAACAGGGGGCCACACCGGGGAGCTGTTTTTT. Residues: CSVEATGGHTGELFF. The J gene is TRBJ2-2, the V gene TRBV29-1, with 9 bases aligning to TRBD1. Losses at the gene ends were 1 base for V and 3 bases for J; bases not matched to a gene: 3. Germline CDR1 SQVTM, CDR2 ANQGSEA. The length of the CDR3 is 15 residues.

The V call is TRBV7-2, the J call TRBJ1-1; weak D call: TRBD1 (5 bases). V shed 5 bases and J shed 0 bases, with 10 bases lying between them. CDR1 is SGHTA, CDR2 FQGNSA, per germline. The CDR3 is made up of 14 amino acids. This CDR3 is CASSVGTVNTEAFF. In DNA, the CDR3 is TGTGCCAGCAGCGTCGGGACGGTGAACACTGAAGCTTTCTTT.

This clone occurred a few times. The V and J genes are TRBV4-2 and TRBJ2-5; 15 nucleotides match TRBD2. Germline loops: CDR1 LGHNA, CDR2 YNFKEQ. The CDR3 contains 21 residues. V shed 0 bases, J shed 5 bases, and the junction held 16 bases outside the gene matches. CDR3 region: CASSQDSGTSGGYGLSETQYF. CDR3 sequence (DNA): TGTGCCAGCAGCCAAGATAGTGGGACTAGCGGGGGGTATGGATTGTCGGAGACCCAGTACTTC.

This chain joins TRBV27 and TRBJ1-2, with a possible D match to TRBD1 (5 bases). The CDR3 runs to 12 residues. V was trimmed by 3 bases and J by 6 bases, leaving 8 bases between them. Germline V CDR1 and CDR2: MNHEY, SMNVEV (reference sequence). In nucleotides, the CDR3 is TGTGCCAGCAGTTTTGAAGGGGATGGCTACACCTTC. Translation: CASSFEGDGYTF.

The V and J genes are TRBV19 and TRBJ1-1; a weak D match, TRBD1 (5 bases). The V end lost 0 bases, the J end lost 1 base, and 9 bases lay between the germline ends. Looked up from germline, CDR1 is LNHDA and CDR2 is SQIVND (reference sequence). The CDR3 sequence is 15 residues long. The CDR3 coding sequence is TGTGCCAGTAGTATAGAGGGGCACCAGAACACTGAAGCTTTCTTT. Translated: CASSIEGHQNTEAFF.

This chain links TRBV29-1 with TRBJ2-5; the D is unclear. The V end was cut by 7 bases, the J end by 2 bases, with 8 bases between. Germline values: CDR1 SQVTM, CDR2 ANQGSEA. The CDR3 totals 11 residues. Here the CDR3 DNA reads TGCAGCGCTCAAGAACAAGAGACCCAGTACTTC. It encodes CSAQEQETQYF.

In its sample, this clone was seen once. V gene TRBV6-6 combines with J gene TRBJ1-2, with a tentative D call TRBD1 (6 bases). V was clipped by 4 bases and J by 5 bases, with 17 bases between them. The CDR3 sequence is 15 residues long. Per germline, CDR1 MNHNY and CDR2 SVGAGI (reference sequence). The CDR3 protein is CASSSNTDRLYGYTF. Here the CDR3 DNA reads TGTGCCAGCAGTTCGAATACTGACAGGCTGTATGGCTACACCTTC.

The chain links TRBV2 to TRBJ1-1; TRBD1 matches 7 bases. V trimming: 2 bases; J trimming: 11 bases; junction bases outside the gene matches: 11. The CDR3 has 14 residues. The germline V gene has CDR1 SNHLY and CDR2 FYNNEI. Here the CDR3 reads CASSEPGGPKTAFF. The CDR3 region has the DNA TGTGCCAGCAGTGAACCAGGGGGACCGAAGACGGCTTTCTTT.

The V gene is TRBV4-2, the J gene TRBJ2-7; 9 bases agree with TRBD1. The V gene end was trimmed by 1 base and the J gene end by 6 bases; junction bases not matched to a gene: 4. The germline CDR1 and CDR2 sequences are LGHNA and YNFKEQ. The CDR3 contains 14 residues. CDR3 protein: CASSQGDREGEQYF. The DNA of the CDR3 is TGTGCCAGCAGCCAAGGGGACAGGGAGGGCGAGCAGTACTTC.

The DNA of the CDR3 is TGTGCCAGCAGTCGGACGGGGGAAGTGTCCCCCGGGGAGCTGTTTTTT. This translates into CASSRTGEVSPGELFF. The chain links TRBV27 to TRBJ2-2; D is possibly TRBD2 (6 bases). CDR3 length: 16 amino acids. The germline CDR1 and CDR2 sequences are MNHEY and SMNVEV (reference sequence). Trimming pared 5 bases from V and 6 bases from J, leaving 19 bases between.

The sample holds a few counts of this clone. The genes are TRBV19 and TRBJ1-1; D ambiguous. CDR3 length: 15 residues. V lost 4 bases and J lost 0, with 12 bases in between. Germline CDR1 and CDR2: LNHDA and SQIVND (reference sequence). CDR3 amino acids: CASSTAGTLNTEAFF. The DNA of the CDR3 is TGTGCCAGTAGTACGGCGGGTACCTTGAACACTGAAGCTTTCTTT. The full variable domain, with the rest looked up from reference TRBV19 and TRBJ1-1, is DGGITQSPKYLFRKEGQNVTLSCEQNLNHDAMYWYRQDPGQGLRLIYYSQIVNDFQKGDIAEGYSVSREKKESFPLTVTSAQKNPTAFYLCASSTAGTLNTEAFFGQGTRLTVV.

The genes are TRBV30 and TRBJ2-5; 8 bases fit TRBD2. Germline V lookup: CDR1 GTSNPN, CDR2 SVGIG (reference sequence). CDR3 length: 14 amino acids. V lost 2 bases, J lost 1 base, and 3 bases stayed unmatched. The CDR3 DNA reads as TGTGCCTGGAGTTACGGGGGGGCCCAAGAGACCCAGTACTTC. Translation gives CAWSYGGAQETQYF.

The chain links TRBV5-1 to TRBJ2-1; 10 nucleotides match TRBD2. V was pared by 6 bases and J by 5 bases, with 5 bases of the junction left unmatched. The CDR3 covers 14 residues. Germline CDR1 is SGHRS and CDR2 is YFSETQ. CDR3 DNA: TGCGCCAGCAATAGCGGGGGGATCCACAATGAGCAGTTCTTC. Its translation: CASNSGGIHNEQFF.

The chain has TRBV18 and TRBJ2-1; D is perhaps TRBD1 (6 bases). Germline CDR1 KGHSH, CDR2 LQKENI. V lost 4 bases and J lost 5, with 18 bases in between. The CDR3 length is 16 residues. Here the CDR3 DNA reads TGTGCCAGCTCACTCGCAGGGTTCAGGGACAACAATGAGCAGTTCTTC. Translating it yields CASSLAGFRDNNEQFF.

This chain connects TRBV5-6 to TRBJ2-7; unclear D gene. Germline CDR1 is SGHDT and CDR2 is YYEEEE. The CDR3 loop spans 14 amino acids. Trimming cost V 2 bases and J 2 bases, with 11 bases left between them. CDR3 in DNA: TGTGCCAGCAGCTTAACGGGTATCGCCTACGAGCAGTACTTC. Translated, it gives CASSLTGIAYEQYF.

This chain connects TRBV29-1 to TRBJ2-1, with D possibly being TRBD1 (6 bases). V lost 2 bases and J lost 6, with 8 bases in between. Germline CDR1 and CDR2: SQVTM and ANQGSEA. The CDR3 spans 12 residues. CDR3 sequence: CSVEQGINEQFF. CDR3 DNA sequence: TGCAGCGTTGAACAGGGGATCAATGAGCAGTTCTTC.

The V gene is TRBV4-1, the J gene TRBJ2-6; 11 nucleotides align to TRBD1. This CDR3 is built from 18 residues. Germline V gene data show CDR1 as MGHRA and CDR2 as YSYEKL. Trimming cost V 0 bases and J 1 base; bases outside gene matches: 2. The CDR3 spells CASSQEGQGASGANVLTF. CDR3 bases: TGCGCCAGCAGCCAAGAAGGACAGGGGGCTTCTGGGGCCAACGTCCTGACTTTC.

This clone was detected a few times. The J gene is TRBJ1-5, the V gene TRBV19; D is undetermined. Trimming shortened V by 3 bases and J by 3 bases, and 15 bases separated the two germline ends. CDR1 and CDR2 from the germline V gene are LNHDA and SQIVND (reference sequence). There are 16 residues in the CDR3. Here the CDR3 DNA reads TGTGCCAGTAGTATCAGTTCGGCGGGGAACAATCAGCCCCAGCATTTT. This codes for CASSISSAGNNQPQHF.

The rearrangement links TRBV7-2 to TRBJ1-2; D remains ambiguous. Germline V gene lookup returns CDR1 SGHTA and CDR2 FQGNSA. This CDR3 contains 15 residues. Trimming removed 1 base from V and 0 bases from J, with 9 bases in between. This CDR3 is CASSLVGRANYGYTF. Here the CDR3 DNA reads TGTGCCAGCAGCTTAGTCGGGCGAGCTAACTATGGCTACACCTTC.

This chain uses TRBV4-3 with TRBJ2-6, with D perhaps given as TRBD1 or TRBD2 (5 bases each). V was clipped by 4 bases and J by 1 base, with 14 bases between them. The germline gives CDR1 LGHNA, CDR2 YSLEER. This CDR3 has 17 amino acids. The DNA of the CDR3 is TGCGCCAGCAGCCGTTCCTTGGGGGAATCTGGGGCCAACGTCCTGACTTTC. This sequence encodes CASSRSLGESGANVLTF.